Reported below is one T cell receptor (beta chain). This entry is derived from a study of blood T cell repertoires in COVID-19. Study summary: Researchers got acute and convalescent COVID-19 samples from the United States, Italy and Spain. Nucleic acid was either cDNA or gDNA, and it came from T cells, B-cell-depleted T cells, or PBMCs.

A Seattle source enrolled patients during active infection and followed them longitudinally. V lost 6 bases, J lost 0 bases, and 2 bases stayed unmatched. There are 15 residues in the CDR3. The germline V gene has CDR1 SQVTM and CDR2 ANQGSEA. In the original processing: By means of reference gene primer amplification, nucleated cell counts were estimated. TCRdb's copy holds only in-frame clones and misses some; the assay was immunoSEQ multiplex PCR. The V and J calls and the clone size are those of that table, but D and trimming were determined from the DNA. The sample has over 150,000 clones, about 83% seen once.

Source material: peripheral blood. This TCR was sampled from a woman aged 55-70 years with COVID-19, enrolled during active disease. The chain joins TRBV29-1 to TRBJ2-1, with 13 bases fitting TRBD2. The CDR3 DNA is TGCAGCGTAGGGACTAGCGGGACCTCCTACAATGAGCAGTTCTTC. Translating gives CSVGTSGTSYNEQFF.